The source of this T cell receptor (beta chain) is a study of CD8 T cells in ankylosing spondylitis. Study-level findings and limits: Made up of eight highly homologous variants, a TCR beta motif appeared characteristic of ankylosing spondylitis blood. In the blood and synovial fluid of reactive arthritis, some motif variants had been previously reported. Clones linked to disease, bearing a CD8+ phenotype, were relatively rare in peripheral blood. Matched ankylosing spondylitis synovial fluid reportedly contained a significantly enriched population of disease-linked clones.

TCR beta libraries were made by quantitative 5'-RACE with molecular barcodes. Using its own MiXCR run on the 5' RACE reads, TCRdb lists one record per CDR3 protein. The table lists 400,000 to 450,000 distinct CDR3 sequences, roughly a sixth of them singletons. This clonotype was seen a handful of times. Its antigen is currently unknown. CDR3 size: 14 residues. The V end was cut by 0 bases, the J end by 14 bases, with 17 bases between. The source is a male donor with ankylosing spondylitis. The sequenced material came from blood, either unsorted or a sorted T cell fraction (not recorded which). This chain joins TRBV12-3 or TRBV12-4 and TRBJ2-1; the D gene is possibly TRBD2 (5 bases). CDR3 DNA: TGTGCCAGCAGTTTAGCGGGCACCCTCGCCGGGGAGTTCTTC. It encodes CASSLAGTLAGEFF.